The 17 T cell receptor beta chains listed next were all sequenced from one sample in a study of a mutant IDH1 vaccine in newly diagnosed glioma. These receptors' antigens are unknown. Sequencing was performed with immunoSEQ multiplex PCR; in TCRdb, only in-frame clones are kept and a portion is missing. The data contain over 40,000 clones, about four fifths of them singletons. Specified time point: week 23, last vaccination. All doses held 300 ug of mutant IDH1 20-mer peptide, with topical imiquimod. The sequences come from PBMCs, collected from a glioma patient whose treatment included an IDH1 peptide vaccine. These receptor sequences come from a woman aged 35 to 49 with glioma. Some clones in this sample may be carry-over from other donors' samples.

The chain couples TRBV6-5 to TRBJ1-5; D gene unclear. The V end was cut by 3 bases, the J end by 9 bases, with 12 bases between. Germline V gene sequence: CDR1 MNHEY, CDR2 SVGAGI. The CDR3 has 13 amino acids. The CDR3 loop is CASSYRPEGPQHF. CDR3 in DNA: TGTGCCAGCAGTTATCGCCCAGAGGGGCCCCAGCATTTT.

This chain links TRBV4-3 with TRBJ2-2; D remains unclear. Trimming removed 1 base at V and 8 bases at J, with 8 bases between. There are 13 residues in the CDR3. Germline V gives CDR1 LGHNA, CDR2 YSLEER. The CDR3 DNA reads TGCGCCAGCAGCCAAGTGGTACGGGGGGAGCTGTTTTTT. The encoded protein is CASSQVVRGELFF.

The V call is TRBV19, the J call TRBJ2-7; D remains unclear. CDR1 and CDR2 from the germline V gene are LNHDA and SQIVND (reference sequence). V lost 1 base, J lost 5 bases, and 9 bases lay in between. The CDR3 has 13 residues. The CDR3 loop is CASSIGKVHEQYF. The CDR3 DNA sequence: TGTGCCAGTAGTATAGGGAAGGTCCACGAGCAGTACTTC. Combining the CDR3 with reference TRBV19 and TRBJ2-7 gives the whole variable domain DGGITQSPKYLFRKEGQNVTLSCEQNLNHDAMYWYRQDPGQGLRLIYYSQIVNDFQKGDIAEGYSVSREKKESFPLTVTSAQKNPTAFYLCASSIGKVHEQYFGPGTRLTVT.

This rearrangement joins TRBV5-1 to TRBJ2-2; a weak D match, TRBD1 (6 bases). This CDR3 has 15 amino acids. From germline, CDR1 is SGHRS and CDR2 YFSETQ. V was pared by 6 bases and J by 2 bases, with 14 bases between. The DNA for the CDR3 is TGCGCCAGCACCCAGGGGAACATAAACACCGGGGAGCTGTTTTTT. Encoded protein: CASTQGNINTGELFF.

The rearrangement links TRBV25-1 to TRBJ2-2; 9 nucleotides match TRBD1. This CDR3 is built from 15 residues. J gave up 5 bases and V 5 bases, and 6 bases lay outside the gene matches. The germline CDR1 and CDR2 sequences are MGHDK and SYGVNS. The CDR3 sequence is CASSNRGLGTGELFF. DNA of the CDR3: TGTGCCAGCAGTAACAGGGGGCTGGGAACCGGGGAGCTGTTTTTT.

The CDR3 coding sequence is TGTGCCAGTAGACTAGAGGACCGACCCCAGCATTTT. It yields the protein CASRLEDRPQHF. The chain recombines TRBV19 with TRBJ1-5; D is uncertain. V lost 6 bases and J lost 10, with 13 bases in between. The CDR3 is 12 amino acids. The germline V gene has CDR1 LNHDA and CDR2 SQIVND (reference sequence). The variable domain in full, with the rest retrieved from reference TRBV19 and TRBJ1-5, is DGGITQSPKYLFRKEGQNVTLSCEQNLNHDAMYWYRQDPGQGLRLIYYSQIVNDFQKGDIAEGYSVSREKKESFPLTVTSAQKNPTAFYLCASRLEDRPQHFGDGTRLSIL.

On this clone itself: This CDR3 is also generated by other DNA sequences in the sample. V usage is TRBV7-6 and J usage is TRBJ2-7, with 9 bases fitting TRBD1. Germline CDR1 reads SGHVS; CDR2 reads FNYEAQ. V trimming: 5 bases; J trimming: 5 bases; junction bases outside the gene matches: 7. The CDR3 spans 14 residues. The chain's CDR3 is CASSLGQGGNEQYF. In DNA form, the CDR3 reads TGTGCCAGCAGCCTGGGACAGGGTGGTAACGAGCAGTACTTC.

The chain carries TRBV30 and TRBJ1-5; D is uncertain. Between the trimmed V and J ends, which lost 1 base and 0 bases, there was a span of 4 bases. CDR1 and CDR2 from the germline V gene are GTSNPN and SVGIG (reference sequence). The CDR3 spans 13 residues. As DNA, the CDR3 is TGTGCCTGGAGTGGGTCTAGCAATCAGCCCCAGCATTTT. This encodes CAWSGSSNQPQHF.

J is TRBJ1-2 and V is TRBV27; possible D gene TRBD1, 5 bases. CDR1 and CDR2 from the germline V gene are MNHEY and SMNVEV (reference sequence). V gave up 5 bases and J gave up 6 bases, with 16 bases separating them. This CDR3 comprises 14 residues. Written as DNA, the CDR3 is TGTGCCAGCAGTCTCCAAGGACGGGGGGATGGCTACACCTTC. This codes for CASSLQGRGDGYTF.

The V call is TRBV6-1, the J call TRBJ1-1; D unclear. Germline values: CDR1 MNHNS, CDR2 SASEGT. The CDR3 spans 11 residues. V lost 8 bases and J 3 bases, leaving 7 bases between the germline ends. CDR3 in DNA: TGTGCCAGCTTGTCCTACACTGAAGCTTTCTTT. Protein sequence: CASLSYTEAFF.

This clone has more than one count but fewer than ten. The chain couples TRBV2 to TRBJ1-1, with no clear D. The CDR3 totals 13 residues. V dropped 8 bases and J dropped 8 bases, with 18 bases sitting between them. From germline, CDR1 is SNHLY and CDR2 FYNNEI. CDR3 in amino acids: CASGFHVGFEAFF. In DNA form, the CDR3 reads TGTGCCAGCGGGTTCCATGTAGGGTTCGAAGCTTTCTTT.

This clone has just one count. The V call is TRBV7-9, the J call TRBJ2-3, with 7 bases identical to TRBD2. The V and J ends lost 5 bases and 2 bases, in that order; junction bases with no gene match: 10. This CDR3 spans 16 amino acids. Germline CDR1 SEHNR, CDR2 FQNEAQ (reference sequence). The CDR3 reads CASSPGRFTSTDTQYF. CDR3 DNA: TGTGCCAGCAGCCCCGGGAGGTTCACTTCCACAGATACGCAGTATTTT.

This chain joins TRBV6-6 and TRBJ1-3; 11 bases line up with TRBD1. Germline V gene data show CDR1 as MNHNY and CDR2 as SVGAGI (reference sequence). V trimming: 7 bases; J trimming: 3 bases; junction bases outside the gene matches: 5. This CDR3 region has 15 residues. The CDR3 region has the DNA TGTGCCAGCACCCGGGACAGGGGGAGTGGAAACACCATATATTTT. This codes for CASTRDRGSGNTIYF.

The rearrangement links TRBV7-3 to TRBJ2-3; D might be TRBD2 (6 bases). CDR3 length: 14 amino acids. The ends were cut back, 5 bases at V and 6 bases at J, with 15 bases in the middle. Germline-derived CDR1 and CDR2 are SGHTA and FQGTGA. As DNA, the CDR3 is TGTGCCAGCAGCCTCGGTCTAGCGCCGGATACGCAGTATTTT. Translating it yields CASSLGLAPDTQYF.

This chain's CDR3 is CASNWGGELFF. CDR3 nucleotides: TGTGCCAGTAATTGGGGCGGGGAGCTGTTTTTT. The J gene is TRBJ2-2, the V gene TRBV19; D not resolved. Germline V gives CDR1 LNHDA, CDR2 SQIVND (reference sequence). The germline V and J ends were trimmed by 7 bases and 7 bases, with 7 bases remaining between them. The CDR3 is 11 residues long.

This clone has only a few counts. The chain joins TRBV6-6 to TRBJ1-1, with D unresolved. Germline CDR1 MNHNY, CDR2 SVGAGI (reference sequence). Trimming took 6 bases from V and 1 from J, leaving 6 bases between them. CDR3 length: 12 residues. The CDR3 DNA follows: TGTGCCAGCAGCAAAAAGAACACTGAAGCTTTCTTT. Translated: CASSKKNTEAFF.

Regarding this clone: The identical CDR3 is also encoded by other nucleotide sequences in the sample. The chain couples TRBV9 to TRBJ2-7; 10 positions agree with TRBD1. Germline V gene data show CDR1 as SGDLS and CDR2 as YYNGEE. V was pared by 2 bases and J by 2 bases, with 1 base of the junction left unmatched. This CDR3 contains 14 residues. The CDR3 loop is CASSVGQGTYEQYF. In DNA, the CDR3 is TGTGCCAGCAGCGTGGGACAGGGGACCTACGAGCAGTACTTC.